This T cell receptor beta chain originates from a study of vaccination and CD4 T cells after COVID-19. Note on this clonotype: Antigen unknown.

Cultured CD4+ T cell DNA was sequenced using the Oncomine TCR Beta short-read assay. Via MiXCR, TCRdb re-called the PCR reads, giving one row per CDR3 protein. This sample yields some 10,000 distinct CDR3 sequences, of which approximately 20% are seen a single time; approximately 13% belongs to the top ten. Regarding treatment: approximately nine-day PBMC culture with coronavirus spike peptide pools or control peptides (ViraFEST assay). After expanding antigen-specific T cells with peptide pools, ViraFEST sequenced their TCRs. Deletions cut 6 bases from V and 8 bases from J, with 18 bases between. The CDR3 consists of 14 residues.

The source material was CD4+ T cells from blood, cultured in vitro, sampled after SARS-CoV-2 vaccination. The clonotype was recovered from a human donor who had recovered from COVID-19. The chain uses TRBV5-3 and TRBJ2-1; D unclear. TRBV5-3 is reported as an ORF; its role is uncertain. The CDR3 DNA is TGTGCCAGAAATAGTATGGGCCCCAGGTATGAGCAGTTCTTC. Residues: CARNSMGPRYEQFF.